This TCR beta chain is from a study of blood T cell repertoires in COVID-19. This CDR3 is 13 amino acids long. The germline V gene encodes CDR1 SEHNR and CDR2 FQNEAQ (reference sequence). V was clipped by 5 bases and J by 3 bases, with 10 bases between them. As handled by the study authors: Amplifying reference gene primers gave estimates of nucleated cell counts. TCRdb's table, derived via immunoSEQ multiplex PCR, lists solely in-frame clones and lacks some. That table supplies the V and J calls and clone size; D and trimming were determined from the DNA. The sample contains roughly 200,000 clones, 89% of which appear only once. Study members were between about 18 and 100 years old and lived in over 20 US regions.

This TCR derives from a woman aged 40 to 50 with acute COVID-19. J is TRBJ1-1 and V is TRBV7-9; maybe TRBD1 (6 bases). Input material: PBMCs or T cells enriched from blood (not recorded which). The CDR3 protein is CASSKAGDTEAFF. CDR3 nucleotide sequence: TGTGCCAGCAGCAAAGCAGGGGACACTGAAGCTTTCTTT.